Reported below is one TCR beta chain. Its antigen is currently not known. No per-base quality is available; no much larger clone lies one base away. This sample is drawn from a study of OX40 agonist ivuxolimab in advanced cancers. For the wider study: Ivuxolimab, which targeted the costimulatory receptor OX40 (CD134), was an agonistic, fully human IgG2 monoclonal antibody. Intravenous ivuxolimab was administered to patients every 2 weeks at six dose levels: 0.01, 0.1, 0.3, 1.5, 3 and 10 mg/kg. Of the approximately 50 patients in dose escalation, about 20 had hepatocellular carcinoma, roughly 15 had melanoma, 9 had renal cell carcinoma and 9 had head and neck cancer. The dose-escalation cohort was almost 85% male with a mean age of approximately 59 years, ranging from roughly 20 to 80. Patients were allowed to have had prior anti-PD-1, anti-PD-L1 or anti-CTLA-4 therapy, and roughly 40% of the dose-escalation patients had previously received checkpoint inhibitors. Three dose-escalation patients achieved partial responses, one with hepatocellular carcinoma and two with cutaneous melanoma. Peripheral TCRbeta sequencing aimed to test whether ivuxolimab altered TCR sequence diversity and caused clonal T-cell expansion. The paper covers the monotherapy dose-escalation part of the phase I ivuxolimab trial, which included N of about 50 patients. What the authors observed across the whole study: In partial responders in the 0.1-3.0 mg/kg groups, normalized peripheral clonal expansion was found to be among the lowest, especially among CD8+ T cells. After ivuxolimab, expanded clones were on average more numerous among CD8+ T cells than among CD4+ T cells. Low levels of normalized T-cell clonal expansion were also seen in some patients who did not respond. Clonal expansion of both CD4+ and CD8+ blood T cells was observed from baseline to week 6 at doses 0.1 to 3.0 mg/kg. Antigen specificity was not determined for the clonally expanded peripheral T cells.

Reading from cysteine to phenylalanine, the CDR3 counts 13 amino acids. The only DNA kept is the CDR3, 39 bases in frame from the first base. CDR1 and CDR2 were assigned from the germline V gene (reference sequence) as SGHNT and YYREEE. V is reduced by 4 bases and J by 10 bases, leaving a spacing of 15 bases between them. To sequence the TCRbeta CDR3 region, genomic DNA was isolated from the sorted cells. TCRbeta CDR3 regions were sequenced using the immunoSEQ Assay. TCRdb mirrors the immuneACCESS table, restricted to in-frame sequences. Some clones are absent from its copies; in checked studies, under half trace to an unresolved V gene, and the reason for the others is unknown. The sample table holds more than 80,000 clones, of which around 94% were seen once. Of the sample, around 2.8% falls within the top ten clones. The trial excluded patients who had a history of autoimmune disease or who were on systemic immunosuppression. In every dose cohort, peripheral blood was drawn for TCR sequencing at baseline, cycle 4 day 1, and cycle 7 day 1. The samples were drawn from a first-in-human, open-label, multicenter phase I dose-escalation trial of ivuxolimab. Adults with locally advanced or metastatic head and neck squamous cell, hepatocellular, melanoma or renal cell carcinoma were enrolled in the trial. Before TCR sequencing, CD4+ and CD8+ T cells were separately sorted from peripheral blood.

The sequence came from an adult with an advanced solid tumor such as melanoma, head and neck, liver or kidney cancer. The chain is assembled from TRBV5-4 and TRBJ2-1; the D gene remains uncertain. The specimen comprised CD4+ or CD8+ T cells sorted from blood, sampled in a trial of the OX40 agonist ivuxolimab. The CDR3 protein: CASSVVVGYEQFF. Read as DNA, the sequence is TGTGCCAGCAGCGTGGTGGTAGGATACGAGCAGTTCTTC.